A single sample gave rise to the 32 T cell receptor beta chains below, sequenced in a study of T cell repertoires in cytomegalovirus infection. TCRdb recomputed calls from the reads with MiXCR, one row per CDR3 protein. The sample holds approximately 500,000 distinct CDR3 sequences, approximately 15% seen once. Source material: CD8+ T cells from PBMCs. Receptors originate from a human donor in good health (CMV status not recorded). Some clones in this sample may be carry-over from other donors' samples.

This chain uses TRBV11-3 with TRBJ2-3; TRBD2 aligns across 7 bases. The CDR3 runs 16 residues. The V segment lost 5 bases and the J segment 0 bases; nucleotides outside the gene matches: 8. Germline V CDR1 and CDR2: SGHNT, YENEEA. For the CDR3, the DNA is TGTGCCAGCAGCACCGGGGACTATCAAAGCACAGATACGCAGTATTTT. Encoded protein: CASSTGDYQSTDTQYF. Drawing the rest from reference TRBV11-3 and TRBJ2-3, the complete variable domain is EAGVVQSPRYKIIEKKQPVAFWCNPISGHNTLYWYLQNLGQGPELLIRYENEEAVDDSQLPKDRFSAERLKGVDSTLKIQPAELGDSAVYLCASSTGDYQSTDTQYFGPGTRLTVL.

The chain couples TRBV12-3 or TRBV12-4 to TRBJ2-1; a possible D gene is TRBD2 (5 bases). Between the trimmed V and J ends, which lost 3 bases and 10 bases, there was a span of 7 bases. This CDR3 has 11 amino acids. CDR3 loop: CASSFWEEQFF. The CDR3 region has the DNA TGTGCCAGCAGTTTTTGGGAGGAGCAGTTCTTC.

Concerning this clonotype: The junction departs from the called germline gene at one end, perhaps through a read error. The rearrangement uses TRBV10-3 and TRBJ2-7; D gene uncertain. The CDR3 runs to 15 residues. Germline CDR1 ENHRY, CDR2 SYGVKD. The CDR3 bases are TGTGCCATCAGTGAGTCTGGGTCGGACGGGTACGAGCAGTGCTTC. Translated, it gives CAISESGSDGYEQCF.

The table lists this clonotype with many counts. This chain joins TRBV3-1 and TRBJ1-2; 9 nucleotides agree with TRBD1. V shed 2 bases and J 8 bases; nucleotides not matched to a gene: 6. The CDR3 is made up of 14 amino acids. The V gene's germline CDR1 is LGHDT and CDR2 YNNKEL (reference sequence). CDR3 bases: TGTGCCAGCAGCCAATACAGGGGGCGCGGGGGCTACACCTTC. Translating gives CASSQYRGRGGYTF.

This clonotype was counted many times. V gene TRBV7-2 combines with J gene TRBJ2-7; 9 bases line up with TRBD1. The CDR3 is 14 amino acids. Germline CDR1 SGHTA, CDR2 FQGNSA. The trim removed 5 bases at V and 6 bases at J, leaving 8 bases unmatched. The CDR3 DNA reads TGTGCCAGCAGCCTCGGGACAGGGCCCCTCGAGCAGTACTTC. Amino acids: CASSLGTGPLEQYF.

The chain is built from TRBV6-5 and TRBJ2-1; 12 positions match TRBD2. Germline lookup yields CDR1 MNHEY and CDR2 SVGAGI. J was trimmed by 6 bases and V by 6 bases; bases with no gene match: 6. The CDR3 runs to 15 residues. The CDR3 sequence is CASSRGLAGGNEQFF. DNA for the CDR3: TGTGCCAGCAGCCGGGGACTAGCGGGCGGCAATGAGCAGTTCTTC.

This clonotype occurred a few times. V usage is TRBV30 and J usage is TRBJ2-7; D gene unclear. V lost 0 bases and J lost 1, with 7 bases in between. This CDR3 contains 13 residues. CDR1 is GTSNPN, CDR2 SVGIG, per germline (reference sequence). The DNA for the CDR3 is TGTGCCTGGAGTGTGGGCGTATCCTACGAGCAGTACTTC. Amino acid sequence: CAWSVGVSYEQYF.

In this sample, this clonotype turned up a few times. A much larger clone differs from this one at a single base, so this may be a read error. The V and J genes are TRBV9 and TRBJ2-7; 10 bases align to TRBD2. This CDR3 contains 14 residues. Germline V gene data show CDR1 as SGDLS and CDR2 as YYNGEE. V was clipped by 3 bases and J by 3 bases; unmatched bases: 3. The CDR3 loop is CASSAGTSDYEQYF. The CDR3 nucleotides are TGTGCCAGCAGCGCCGGGACTAGCGACTACGAGCAGTACTTC. The whole variable domain, remainder taken from reference TRBV9 and TRBJ2-7, is DSGVTQTPKHLITATGQRVTLRCSPRSGDLSVYWYQQSLDQGLQFLIQYYNGEERAKGNILERFSAQQFPDLHSELNLSSLELGDSALYFCASSAGTSDYEQYFGPGTRLTVT.

A remark on this clonotype: Likely a read error: the CDR3 ends without its conserved phenylalanine or tryptophan. The chain joins TRBV7-6 to TRBJ2-6; perhaps TRBD2 as D (5 bases). Looked up from germline, CDR1 is SGHVS and CDR2 is FNYEAQ. CDR3 length: 16 residues. This chain's CDR3 is CVSSLALYQGANVLTL. DNA of the CDR3: TGTGTCAGCAGCTTAGCGTTGTATCAAGGGGCCAACGTCCTGACTTTA.

For this clonotype: One end of the junction is discordant with germline, which a read error may explain. V usage is TRBV29-1 and J usage is TRBJ1-5; no definite D call. The CDR3 runs 21 residues. CDR1 and CDR2 from the germline V gene are SQVTM and ANQGSEA. This CDR3 reads CSVPRNSCIDGPRWSNQLQHF. CDR3 coding DNA: TGCAGCGTCCCCCGCAACTCCTGCATCGACGGGCCACGATGGAGCAATCAGCTCCAGCATTTT.

A few counts support this clonotype. J is TRBJ2-3 and V is TRBV19; no reliable D call. The CDR3 has 12 amino acids. The germline gives CDR1 LNHDA, CDR2 SQIVND (reference sequence). CDR3 in amino acids: CAPVVSTDTQYF. The CDR3 DNA is TGTGCTCCAGTAGTTAGCACAGATACGCAGTATTTT.

This chain uses TRBV28 with TRBJ2-1; D possibly corresponds to TRBD1 (6 bases). Germline V gene lookup returns CDR1 MDHEN and CDR2 SYDVKM. Trimming cost V 5 bases and J 7 bases, with 12 bases left between them. This CDR3 is built from 13 residues. CDR3 bases: TGTGCCAGCAGTCCCACGACAGGAAATGAGCAGTTCTTC. It codes for CASSPTTGNEQFF.

This clonotype has a count of ten or more. The chain uses TRBV9 and TRBJ1-2, with D perhaps TRBD1 (5 bases). V gave up 0 bases and J gave up 3 bases, with 9 bases separating them. The CDR3 covers 14 residues. Germline V gives CDR1 SGDLS, CDR2 YYNGEE. CDR3 nucleotide sequence: TGTGCCAGCAGCGTAGTGGACACAGACTATGGCTACACCTTC. Its protein is CASSVVDTDYGYTF.

Ten or more counts support this clonotype. V and J are TRBV29-1 and TRBJ2-1, with TRBD1 matching 8 bases. The germline V gene has CDR1 SQVTM and CDR2 ANQGSEA. Trimming removed 3 bases from V and 7 bases from J; junction bases left unmatched: 8. The length of the CDR3 is 14 residues. CDR3 region: CSVEVAGGLNEQFF. The CDR3 bases are TGCAGCGTTGAGGTTGCAGGGGGCTTAAATGAGCAGTTCTTC.

This clonotype was recorded many times. The chain is built from TRBV7-9 and TRBJ1-6, with 7 bases fitting TRBD1. CDR1 and CDR2 (germline): SEHNR, FQNEAQ (reference sequence). The V segment lost 6 bases and the J segment 4 bases; nucleotides outside the gene matches: 9. This CDR3 region has 16 residues. CDR3 amino acids: CASSLRDSPYNSPLHF. The CDR3 coding sequence is TGTGCCAGCAGTCTCCGGGACAGCCCATATAATTCACCCCTCCACTTT.

This clonotype was seen at least ten times. The V gene is TRBV27, the J gene TRBJ1-5; D gene ambiguous. The CDR3 runs to 15 residues. CDR1 and CDR2 from the germline V gene are MNHEY and SMNVEV (reference sequence). Trimming shortened V by 5 bases and J by 1 base, and 12 bases separated the two germline ends. The CDR3 region is CASSQKWVSNQPQHF. In DNA form, the CDR3 reads TGTGCCAGCAGTCAAAAATGGGTAAGCAATCAGCCCCAGCATTTT.

This clonotype was observed at least ten times. The chain is built from TRBV7-9 and TRBJ1-2, with 8 bases that match TRBD1. This CDR3 spans 15 amino acids. Per the germline V gene, CDR1 is SEHNR and CDR2 is FQNEAQ (reference sequence). The trim removed 4 bases at V and 8 bases at J, leaving 12 bases unmatched. CDR3: CASSYGTRGRGGYTF. CDR3 in DNA: TGTGCCAGCAGCTATGGTACCAGGGGGCGAGGAGGCTACACCTTC.

This clonotype was detected ten times or more. The chain carries TRBV11-2 and TRBJ2-7, with TRBD2 matching over 11 bases. Germline lookup yields CDR1 SGHAT and CDR2 FQNNGV. CDR3 length: 15 amino acids. Trimming removed 3 bases from V and 7 bases from J; junction bases left unmatched: 8. The CDR3 nucleotides read TGTGCCAGCAGCTTCGTCTCTAGCGGGAGGCGGGAGCAGTACTTC. Amino acids: CASSFVSSGRREQYF.

The rearrangement joins TRBV28 to TRBJ1-6, with 9 nucleotides matching TRBD1. Trimming took 4 bases from V and 2 from J; bases not matched to a gene: 12. Germline lookup yields CDR1 MDHEN and CDR2 SYDVKM. This CDR3 has 19 residues. The CDR3 DNA is TGTGCCAGCAGTTCGGGACAGGGAGCGGGATCGCCCTATAATTCACCCCTCCACTTT. This translates into CASSSGQGAGSPYNSPLHF.

The sample holds many counts of this clonotype. The chain uses TRBV7-9 and TRBJ2-2; D unresolved. Trimming removed 2 bases at V and 5 bases at J, with 12 bases between. The CDR3 is made up of 15 amino acids. From germline, CDR1 is SEHNR and CDR2 FQNEAQ (reference sequence). The DNA of the CDR3 is TGTGCCAGCAGCTTAAATAGGGTGACTACCGGGGAGCTGTTTTTT. Amino acid sequence: CASSLNRVTTGELFF.

The chain combines TRBV11-2 with TRBJ2-1; D perhaps matches TRBD2 (5 bases). The germline V and J ends were trimmed by 7 bases and 8 bases, with 12 bases remaining between them. Germline V gene lookup returns CDR1 SGHAT and CDR2 FQNNGV. The CDR3 extends over 12 amino acids. The CDR3 nucleotides read TGTGCCAGCAAGCTCGGGGTACATGAGCAGTTCTTC. Translating gives CASKLGVHEQFF. Supplemented by reference TRBV11-2 and TRBJ2-1, the full variable domain reads EAGVAQSPRYKIIEKRQSVAFWCNPISGHATLYWYQQILGQGPKLLIQFQNNGVVDDSQLPKDRFSAERLKGVDSTLKIQPAKLEDSAVYLCASKLGVHEQFFGPGTRLTVL.

This clonotype was recorded a few times. The chain has TRBV12-5 and TRBJ1-1; weak D call: TRBD1 (6 bases). Germline CDR1 reads LGHNT; CDR2 reads FRNRAP. The V end was cut by 0 bases, the J end by 3 bases, with 23 bases between. The CDR3 has 19 amino acids. The CDR3 here is CASGLVVLLGAGEDTEAFF. The CDR3 bases are TGTGCTAGTGGTTTGGTGGTCCTCTTGGGGGCCGGCGAGGACACTGAAGCTTTCTTT.

In this sample, this clonotype turned up many times. The chain links TRBV11-2 to TRBJ1-5; tentatively, D is TRBD1 (5 bases). This CDR3 is 13 amino acids long. Trimming took off 5 bases at V and 11 bases at J, with 16 bases between the two ends. CDR1 SGHAT and CDR2 FQNNGV come from the germline V gene. The CDR3 spells CASSLSGTRAQHF. CDR3 coding DNA: TGTGCCAGCAGCCTATCCGGGACGAGGGCCCAGCATTTT. The entire variable domain, with the rest obtained from reference TRBV11-2 and TRBJ1-5, is as follows: EAGVAQSPRYKIIEKRQSVAFWCNPISGHATLYWYQQILGQGPKLLIQFQNNGVVDDSQLPKDRFSAERLKGVDSTLKIQPAKLEDSAVYLCASSLSGTRAQHFGDGTRLSIL.

This clonotype was observed at least ten times. V is TRBV7-6 and J is TRBJ2-7, with 7 bases fitting TRBD1. Germline CDR1 reads SGHVS; CDR2 reads FNYEAQ. This CDR3 region has 15 residues. Losses at the gene ends were 5 bases for V and 2 bases for J; bases not matched to a gene: 9. The CDR3 region has the DNA TGTGCCAGCAGCCCCGTACAGGGGCTCACCTACGAGCAGTACTTC. Its translation: CASSPVQGLTYEQYF.

This rearrangement joins TRBV4-2 to TRBJ2-5; D is undetermined. Germline V lookup: CDR1 LGHNA, CDR2 YNFKEQ. The germline V and J ends were trimmed by 4 bases and 3 bases, with 15 bases remaining between them. The CDR3 is made up of 15 amino acids. CDR3 amino acids: CASSPQGSGEETQYF. DNA of the CDR3: TGTGCCAGCAGCCCCCAAGGGTCAGGTGAAGAGACCCAGTACTTC.

This clonotype was detected only a few times. The V and J genes are TRBV12-3 or TRBV12-4 and TRBJ1-2; 11 nucleotides agree with TRBD1. The length of the CDR3 is 13 residues. The J segment lost 6 bases and the V segment lost 8 bases, leaving 5 bases of the junction unmatched. For the CDR3, the DNA is TGTGCCAGCGGGGGACAGGGGGTCGATGGCTACACCTTC. The encoded protein is CASGGQGVDGYTF.

This clonotype was found a few times. This chain joins TRBV6-2 or TRBV6-3 and TRBJ2-1; 7 positions agree with TRBD2. V gave up 6 bases and J gave up 4 bases; unmatched junction bases: 9. The CDR3 spans 15 residues. The germline gives CDR1 MNHEY, CDR2 SVGEGT. Here the CDR3 DNA reads TGTGCCAGCAGCGCGCGGGCTAGCGGTTACAATGAGCAGTTCTTC. Encoded protein: CASSARASGYNEQFF.

This clonotype was recorded many times. This CDR3 reads CATSDNRVSLYNEQFF. The CDR3, as DNA: TGTGCCACCAGTGATAACAGGGTGAGCCTATACAATGAGCAGTTCTTC. V is TRBV24-1 and J is TRBJ2-1; D may be TRBD1 (6 bases). Germline V gene lookup returns CDR1 KGHDR and CDR2 SFDVKD. The ends were cut back, 3 bases at V and 4 bases at J, with 15 bases in the middle. This CDR3 comprises 16 residues.

This clonotype was seen a few times. The rearrangement uses TRBV3-1 and TRBJ2-1, with 11 bases lining up with TRBD2. The CDR3 runs to 14 residues. V shed 8 bases and J 8 bases; nucleotides not matched to a gene: 8. Germline values: CDR1 LGHDT, CDR2 YNNKEL (reference sequence). Here the CDR3 DNA reads TGTGCCAGCCATAGCGGGGGGGCTTTGGATGAGCAGTTCTTC. Amino acid sequence: CASHSGGALDEQFF.

Details on this clonotype: A read error may be the cause here, since a much bigger clone is one base away. The missing conserved phenylalanine or tryptophan at the end of this CDR3 makes a read error likely. The rearrangement links TRBV12-3 or TRBV12-4 to TRBJ2-7; 7 positions match TRBD2. CDR3 length equals 14 residues. With V trimmed by 5 bases and J by 5 bases, 9 bases remained unmatched. The chain's CDR3 is CASSKGAGRDEQYL. CDR3 sequence (DNA): TGTGCCAGCAGTAAAGGGGCAGGGAGGGACGAGCAGTACTTA.

The rearrangement links TRBV6-2 or TRBV6-3 to TRBJ2-7; 8 bases map to TRBD2. The V and J ends lost 6 bases and 7 bases, in that order; junction bases with no gene match: 14. CDR3 length: 15 amino acids. Per the germline V gene, CDR1 is MNHEY and CDR2 is SVGEGT. CDR3 sequence: CASSNPPAGVEEQYF. Written as DNA, the CDR3 is TGTGCCAGCAGCAACCCCCCAGCGGGAGTGGAGGAGCAGTACTTC.

This chain links TRBV12-5 with TRBJ2-1, with D possibly matching TRBD1 (5 bases). In germline, CDR1 is LGHNT, CDR2 FRNRAP. The length of the CDR3 is 16 residues. V lost 5 bases and J 9 bases, leaving 23 bases between the germline ends. The CDR3 nucleotides are TGTGCTAGTGGTAAGGTTTATGGGGATGGGGCATTTGAGCAGTTCTTC. Protein sequence: CASGKVYGDGAFEQFF.